The T cell receptor (beta chain) described here comes from a study of blood T cell repertoires in COVID-19. Background on the study: Spain, Italy and the United States supplied samples that represented acute and convalescent COVID-19. PBMCs, B-cell-depleted T cells, or T cells were the source of the cDNA or gDNA that made up the material.

The germline V gene has CDR1 LGHDT and CDR2 YNNKEL (reference sequence). This CDR3 has 13 residues. Trimming shortened V by 1 base and J by 6 bases, and 7 bases separated the two germline ends. Authors' methods: For nucleated cells, counts were estimated from reference gene primer amplification. Only in-frame clones appear in the TCRdb table, and some are missing; sequencing was by immunoSEQ multiplex PCR. V, J and clone size derive from that table, while D and trimming were established from the DNA sequence. The sample consists of a few hundred thousand clones, approximately 89% of them appearing once. Seattle patients were enrolled during active infection and followed longitudinally.

The sequenced sample was peripheral blood. The clonotype comes from a woman in her 70s with COVID-19, enrolled during active disease. The genes are TRBV3-1 (or the pseudogene TRBV3-2) and TRBJ1-3, with D perhaps matching TRBD1 (5 bases). The CDR3 sequence is CASSQGGVNTIYF. Written as DNA, the CDR3 is TGTGCCAGCAGCCAAGGGGGGGTAAACACCATATATTTT.